This T cell receptor (beta chain) was obtained from a study of identical twins. Unique molecular identifiers were present on cDNA, and template switching added a universal primer site. TCRdb independently ran MiXCR on the 5' RACE reads; one entry per CDR3 protein. This sample has about 570,000 distinct CDR3 sequences, with roughly 9.5% found just once. Study-level findings and limits: Findings came from cross-sectional statistics, without long-term follow-up of donors.

This clonotype was recorded a few times. Antigen: not known. This sample also appeared in a second study, on yellow fever vaccine responses in identical twins.

This TCR derives from a woman between 18 and 29 years old in good health. Material for sequencing was PBMCs.

The CDR3 spells CASSQDPPGLGSNEQFF. The CDR3 region has the DNA TGCGCCAGCAGCCAAGATCCTCCGGGACTAGGTTCCAATGAGCAGTTCTTC. The chain has TRBV4-3 and TRBJ2-1; 8 nucleotides line up with TRBD2. Germline V lookup: CDR1 LGHNA, CDR2 YSLEER. Trimming at V came to 0 bases and at J to 6 bases, leaving 10 bases not matched to a gene. CDR3 length: 17 amino acids.